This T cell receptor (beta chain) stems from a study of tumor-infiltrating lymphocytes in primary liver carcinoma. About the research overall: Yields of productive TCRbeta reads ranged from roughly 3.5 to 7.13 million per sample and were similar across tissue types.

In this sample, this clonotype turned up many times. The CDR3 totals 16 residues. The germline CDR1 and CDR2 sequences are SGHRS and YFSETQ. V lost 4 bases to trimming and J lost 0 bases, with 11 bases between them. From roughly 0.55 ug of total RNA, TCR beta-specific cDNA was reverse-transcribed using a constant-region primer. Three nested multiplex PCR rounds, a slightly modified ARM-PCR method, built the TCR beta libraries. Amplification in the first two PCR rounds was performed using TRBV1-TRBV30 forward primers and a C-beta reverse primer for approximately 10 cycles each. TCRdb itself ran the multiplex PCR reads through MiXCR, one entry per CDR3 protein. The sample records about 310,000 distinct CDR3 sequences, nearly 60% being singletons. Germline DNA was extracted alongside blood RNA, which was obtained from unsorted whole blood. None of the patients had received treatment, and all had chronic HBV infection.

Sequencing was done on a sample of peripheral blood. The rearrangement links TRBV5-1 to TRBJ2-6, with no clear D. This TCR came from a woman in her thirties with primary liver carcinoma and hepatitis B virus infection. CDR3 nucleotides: TGCGCCAGCAGCCCCTGGGCAGGCTCTGGGGCCAACGTCCTGACTTTC. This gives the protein CASSPWAGSGANVLTF.